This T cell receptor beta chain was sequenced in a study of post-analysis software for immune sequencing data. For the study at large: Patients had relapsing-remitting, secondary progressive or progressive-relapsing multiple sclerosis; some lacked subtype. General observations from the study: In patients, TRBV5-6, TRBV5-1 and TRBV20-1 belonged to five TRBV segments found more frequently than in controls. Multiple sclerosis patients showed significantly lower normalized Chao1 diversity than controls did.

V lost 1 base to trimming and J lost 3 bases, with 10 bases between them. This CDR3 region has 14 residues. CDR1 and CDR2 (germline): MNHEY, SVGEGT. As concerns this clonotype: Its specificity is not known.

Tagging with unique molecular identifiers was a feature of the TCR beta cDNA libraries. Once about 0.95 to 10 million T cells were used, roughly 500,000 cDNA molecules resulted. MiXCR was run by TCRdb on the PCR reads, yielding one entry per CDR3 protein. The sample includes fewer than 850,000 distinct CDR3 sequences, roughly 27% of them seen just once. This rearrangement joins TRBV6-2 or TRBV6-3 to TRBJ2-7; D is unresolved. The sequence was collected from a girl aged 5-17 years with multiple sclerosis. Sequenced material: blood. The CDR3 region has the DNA TGTGCCAGCAGTTACTATCGCAACCACTACGAGCAGTACTTC. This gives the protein CASSYYRNHYEQYF.